Below are 9 T cell receptor beta chains sequenced from a single sample in a study of patients and donors after allogeneic stem cell transplantation. TCRdb used MiXCR to reprocess the RT-PCR reads, holding one entry per CDR3 protein. The sample includes about 230,000 distinct CDR3 sequences, 12% to 15% of them seen just once. The specimen sequenced was blood, either unsorted or a sorted T cell fraction (not recorded which). The receptors stem from a human donor who was either an allogeneic HSCT recipient or a stem cell or donor lymphocyte infusion donor (not recorded which). It is not recorded whose cells these are; they may come from a transplant donor.

The table lists this clonotype with many counts. The chain couples TRBV5-1 to TRBJ2-1; TRBD2 agrees at 11 bases. The V gene end was trimmed by 3 bases and the J gene end by 7 bases; junction bases not matched to a gene: 6. CDR3 size: 15 residues. The germline CDR1 and CDR2 sequences are SGHRS and YFSETQ. The CDR3 protein is CASSWSSGRVNEQFF. The CDR3, as DNA: TGCGCCAGCAGCTGGAGTAGCGGGAGGGTTAATGAGCAGTTCTTC.

The sample holds a few counts of this clonotype. The V gene is TRBV20-1, the J gene TRBJ1-1; D possibly corresponds to TRBD1 (5 bases). Deletions cut 3 bases from V and 1 base from J, with 15 bases between. Germline V gene data show CDR1 as DFQATT and CDR2 as SNEGSKA (reference sequence). The CDR3 sequence is 15 residues long. The CDR3 spells CSASQPGLRNTEAFF. Here the CDR3 DNA reads TGCAGTGCTAGTCAACCGGGACTGAGGAACACTGAAGCTTTCTTT.

This rearrangement joins TRBV7-2 to TRBJ1-1; D call uncertain. Trimming took 4 bases from V and 0 from J, leaving 15 bases between them. Germline V gives CDR1 SGHTA, CDR2 FQGNSA. This CDR3 contains 16 residues. CDR3 sequence (DNA): TGTGCCAGCAGCTACGGCATCGGGTTGCTGAACACTGAAGCTTTCTTT. It codes for CASSYGIGLLNTEAFF. The variable domain in full, with the rest retrieved from reference TRBV7-2 and TRBJ1-1, is GAGVSQSPSNKVTEKGKDVELRCDPISGHTALYWYRQSLGQGLEFLIYFQGNSAPDKSGLPSDRFSAERTGGSVSTLTIQRTQQEDSAVYLCASSYGIGLLNTEAFFGQGTRLTVV.

This clonotype was recorded a few times. The rearrangement links TRBV6-1 to TRBJ2-7; the D gene could be TRBD1 or TRBD2 (5 bases each). Germline V gives CDR1 MNHNS, CDR2 SASEGT. The CDR3 spans 14 residues. The V and J ends lost 6 bases and 7 bases respectively, with 19 bases between them. The CDR3: CASSRDGGEDEQYF. For the CDR3, the DNA is TGTGCCAGCAGCCGGGACGGTGGGGAAGATGAGCAGTACTTC.

In this sample, this clonotype turned up a few times. The chain is built from TRBV23-1 and TRBJ1-6; 7 bases are a match to TRBD1. TRBV23-1 is placed among ORFs of uncertain function. The CDR3 is made up of 18 amino acids. J lost 5 bases, V lost 6 bases, and 16 bases had no gene match. The CDR3 reads CASRGPVWKTGNNSPLHF. The CDR3 DNA reads as TGCGCCAGCAGGGGCCCCGTATGGAAGACAGGGAATAATTCACCCCTCCACTTT.

Ten or more counts support this clonotype. V is TRBV20-1 and J is TRBJ2-7; TRBD1 agrees at 7 bases. There are 14 residues in the CDR3. From germline, CDR1 is DFQATT and CDR2 SNEGSKA (reference sequence). J gave up 1 base and V 4 bases, and 7 bases lay outside the gene matches. CDR3 protein: CSAKSQGQSYEQYF. The CDR3, as DNA: TGCAGTGCTAAATCTCAGGGACAGTCCTACGAGCAGTACTTC.

This clonotype has a count of ten or more. The chain is built from TRBV12-3 or TRBV12-4 and TRBJ2-3; D possibly corresponds to TRBD2 (7 bases). This CDR3 is 16 amino acids long. V gave up 2 bases and J gave up 3 bases, with 15 bases separating them. CDR3 coding DNA: TGTGCCAGCAGTTTAAGGGGGGGCTCCAGTACAGATACGCAGTATTTT. It encodes CASSLRGGSSTDTQYF.

This clonotype showed up just a few times. This rearrangement joins TRBV20-1 to TRBJ1-2, with 8 bases aligning to TRBD1. V was pared by 5 bases and J by 7 bases, with 12 bases of the junction left unmatched. Germline V gene data show CDR1 as DFQATT and CDR2 as SNEGSKA (reference sequence). CDR3 size: 14 residues. The CDR3 region has the DNA TGCAGTGCTGCTCAGATACAGGGGGATTTTGGCTACACCTTC. Amino acids: CSAAQIQGDFGYTF.

This clonotype came up a few times. The J gene is TRBJ2-6, the V gene TRBV7-6, with D uncertain. The CDR3 spans 17 residues. Germline CDR1 is SGHVS and CDR2 is FNYEAQ. V lost 0 bases and J lost 0, with 9 bases in between. For the CDR3, the DNA is TGTGCCAGCAGCTTAGCCCTTAGTGGCTCTGGGGCCAACGTCCTGACTTTC. Translating gives CASSLALSGSGANVLTF.